The clone carrying this T cell receptor beta chain was counted only a few times. Using RNA transcripts as the source, TCR beta CDR3 regions were amplified. HTBI primers were employed in a first-round RT-PCR of the TCR CDR3. TCRdb reprocessed the multiplex PCR reads with MiXCR, giving one entry per CDR3 protein. The sample includes roughly 380,000 distinct CDR3 sequences, roughly 13% seen only once; the top ten take 5% to 6%. The sample originates from a study of T cells in Graves' hyperthyroidism and ophthalmopathy. The CDR3 has 14 amino acids. The V gene's germline CDR1 is SEHNR and CDR2 FQNEAQ (reference sequence). V dropped 10 bases and J dropped 2; count of bases not matched to a gene: 7. Hyperthyroidism was newly diagnosed in patients aged 18 to 65 (duration under 2 months). Researchers barred patients who had uncontrolled infection, other autoimmune disease, pregnancy or lactation.

The chain recombines TRBV7-9 with TRBJ2-2, with 7 bases fitting TRBD1. This TCR was recovered from a woman younger than 35 with Graves' hyperthyroidism. The sample comprised blood. Here the CDR3 DNA reads TGTGCCATCACAGGGGTTTCAAACACCGGGGAGCTGTTTTTT. Protein sequence: CAITGVSNTGELFF.